Listed below are T cell receptor beta chains from one sample, sequenced in a study of blood T cell repertoires in COVID-19. The assay was immunoSEQ multiplex PCR, and TCRdb's table has in-frame clones only and misses some. Here the sample spans some 190,000 clones, approximately 85% being singletons. Sequenced input: peripheral blood. The receptors derive from a woman in her sixties with acute or convalescent COVID-19. Each CDR3 is given with its conserved first and last residue. The order of the fields is J gene, V gene, D gene, clone size, CDR3 DNA, CDR3 protein. A D gene is named only where the DNA matches it firmly. A row's size may be missing; if present it is once, few, many or a size class.

>TRBJ2-1|TRBV7-9|-|few
TGTGCCAGCAGCTTAGAAAGGGGCTCCTACAATGAGCAGTTCTTC
CASSLERGSYNEQFF
>TRBJ1-1|TRBV3-1/TRBV3-2|-|-
TGTGCCAGCAGCCAAGTACAGGGAAACACTGAAGCTTTCTTT
CASSQVQGNTEAFF
>TRBJ1-3|TRBV5-1|TRBD1|-
TGCGCCAGCAGCTGGGGACAGGGGGCCAACTCTGGAAACACCATATATTTT
CASSWGQGANSGNTIYF
>TRBJ2-2|TRBV6-5|-|-
TGTGCCAGCAGTTACGACGGGAGTCACGGGGAGCTGTTTTTT
CASSYDGSHGELFF
>TRBJ2-5|TRBV7-2|-|-
TGTGCCAGCAGCCGGGGTTTGGGAGAGACCCAGTACTTC
CASSRGLGETQYF
>TRBJ2-2|TRBV9|TRBD1|few
TGTGCCAGCAGCCCAGGACAGGTCACCGGGGAGCTGTTTTTT
CASSPGQVTGELFF
>TRBJ2-7|TRBV7-6|TRBD1|-
TGTGCCAGCAGCTTAAGGGAACCCGGGACAGGGCCAATTTGGAACTTC
CASSLREPGTGPIWNF
>TRBJ2-3|TRBV24-1|-|-
TGTGCCACCAGTGCGGTCCAAACAGATACGCAGTATTTT
CATSAVQTDTQYF
>TRBJ1-1|TRBV27|-|-
TGTGCCAGCAGTCCAGGGACTCTCGTGGGGACTGAAGCTTTCTTT
CASSPGTLVGTEAFF
>TRBJ2-7|TRBV3-1/TRBV3-2|-|once
TGTGCCAGCAGCCCCAGGGTGAAGTCCTACGAGCAGTACTTC
CASSPRVKSYEQYF
>TRBJ2-3|TRBV10-3|TRBD2|-
TGTGCCATCACACTAGCGGGAGGGCCTACGCAGTATTTT
CAITLAGGPTQYF
>TRBJ2-3|TRBV28|TRBD1|-
TGTGCCAGCAGGACACAGGGGAGAACAGATACGCAGTATTTT
CASRTQGRTDTQYF
>TRBJ1-1|TRBV30|TRBD1|-
TGTGCCTACCGGGACAGGGGGATGAACACTGAAGCTTTCTTT
CAYRDRGMNTEAFF
>TRBJ1-3|TRBV3-1/TRBV3-2|TRBD1|-
TGTGCCAGCAGCTCCTCGGACAGGGCTGTCACTGGAAACACCATATATTTT
CASSSSDRAVTGNTIYF
>TRBJ2-4|TRBV7-9|-|-
TGTGCCAGCAGCCCCGGAGAGGTTAAAAACATTCAGTACTTC
CASSPGEVKNIQYF
>TRBJ1-1|TRBV29-1|-|-
TGCAGCGTCGCCAGGGGAGTGAACACTGAAGCTTTCTTT
CSVARGVNTEAFF
>TRBJ1-2|TRBV5-4|-|-
TGTGCCAGCAGTAGCCCGGAGGACGGCGACTATGGCTACACCTTC
CASSSPEDGDYGYTF
>TRBJ1-6|TRBV28|-|once
TGTGCCAGCACTCTGGGGGGGAATTCACCCCTCCACTTT
CASTLGGNSPLHF
>TRBJ2-3|TRBV5-1|TRBD2|-
TGCGCCAGCAGCCAAGGACTAGCGGATAGCACAGATACGCAGTATTTT
CASSQGLADSTDTQYF
>TRBJ2-2|TRBV12-3/TRBV12-4|-|-
TGTGCCAGCAGTTCCGACAGGAGGGAGCTGTTTTTT
CASSSDRRELFF
>TRBJ2-7|TRBV27|TRBD1|-
TGTGCCAGCAGTCGGGACAGGGGATTATACGAGCAGTACTTC
CASSRDRGLYEQYF
>TRBJ2-5|TRBV2|TRBD2|-
TGTGCCAGCAGTAGCCGGACTAGCCAAGAGACCCAGTACTTC
CASSSRTSQETQYF
>TRBJ2-7|TRBV25-1|-|-
TGTGCCAGCAGTGAGGGAGCGAACTCCTACGAGCAGTACTTC
CASSEGANSYEQYF
>TRBJ1-2|TRBV28|TRBD1|-
TGTGCCAGCAACCTGGACAGGGTCACGGGCTACACCTTC
CASNLDRVTGYTF
>TRBJ2-7|TRBV11-3|TRBD2|once
TGTGCCAGCAGCCGGGGGGGGCGAGAGCAGTACTTC
CASSRGGREQYF
>TRBJ1-2|TRBV5-1|TRBD1|-
TGCGCCAGCAGTCGGGACAGCATACCCTATGGCTACACCTTC
CASSRDSIPYGYTF